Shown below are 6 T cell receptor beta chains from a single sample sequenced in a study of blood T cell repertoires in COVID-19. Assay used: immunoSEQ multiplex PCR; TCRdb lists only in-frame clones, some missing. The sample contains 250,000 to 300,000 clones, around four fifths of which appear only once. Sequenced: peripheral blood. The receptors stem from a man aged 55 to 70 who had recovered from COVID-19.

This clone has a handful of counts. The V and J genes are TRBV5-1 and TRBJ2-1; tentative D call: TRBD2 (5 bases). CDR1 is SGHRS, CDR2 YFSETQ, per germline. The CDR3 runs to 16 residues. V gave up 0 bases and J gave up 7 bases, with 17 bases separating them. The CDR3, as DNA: TGCGCCAGCAGCTTGGACGGGTCCGGGGTGGGAAATGAGCAGTTCTTC. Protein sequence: CASSLDGSGVGNEQFF. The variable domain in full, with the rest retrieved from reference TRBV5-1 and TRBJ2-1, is KAGVTQTPRYLIKTRGQQVTLSCSPISGHRSVSWYQQTPGQGLQFLFEYFSETQRNKGNFPGRFSGRQFSNSRSEMNVSTLELGDSALYLCASSLDGSGVGNEQFFGPGTRLTVL.

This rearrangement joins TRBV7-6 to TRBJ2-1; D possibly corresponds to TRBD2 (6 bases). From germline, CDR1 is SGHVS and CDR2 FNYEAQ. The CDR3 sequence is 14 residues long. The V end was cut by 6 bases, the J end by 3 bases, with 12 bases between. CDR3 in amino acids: CASSSGDLYNEQFF. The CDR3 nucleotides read TGTGCCAGCAGTTCGGGGGATCTCTACAATGAGCAGTTCTTC. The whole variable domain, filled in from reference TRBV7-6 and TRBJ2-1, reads GAGVSQSPRYKVTKRGQDVALRCDPISGHVSLYWYRQALGQGPEFLTYFNYEAQQDKSGLPNDRFSAERPEGSISTLTIQRTEQRDSAMYRCASSSGDLYNEQFFGPGTRLTVL.

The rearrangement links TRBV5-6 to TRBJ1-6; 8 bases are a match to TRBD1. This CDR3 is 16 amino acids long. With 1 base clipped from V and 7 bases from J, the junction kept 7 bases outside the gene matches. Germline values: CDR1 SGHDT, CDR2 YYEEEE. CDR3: CASSLQGAPGNSPLHF. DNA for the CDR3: TGTGCCAGCAGCTTGCAGGGGGCTCCAGGAAATTCACCCCTCCACTTT.

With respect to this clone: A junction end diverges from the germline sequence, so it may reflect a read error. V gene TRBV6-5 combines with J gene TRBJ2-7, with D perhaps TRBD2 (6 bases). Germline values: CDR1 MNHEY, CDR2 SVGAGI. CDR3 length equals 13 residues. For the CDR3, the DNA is TGTGCCACCAGTCGGGGGTTCGACTACGAGCAGTACTTC. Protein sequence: CATSRGFDYEQYF.

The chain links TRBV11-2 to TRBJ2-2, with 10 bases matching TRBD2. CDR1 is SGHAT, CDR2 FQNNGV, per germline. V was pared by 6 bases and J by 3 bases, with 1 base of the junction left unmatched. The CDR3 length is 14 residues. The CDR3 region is CASRLAGYTGELFF. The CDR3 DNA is TGTGCCAGCAGACTAGCGGGGTACACCGGGGAGCTGTTTTTT.

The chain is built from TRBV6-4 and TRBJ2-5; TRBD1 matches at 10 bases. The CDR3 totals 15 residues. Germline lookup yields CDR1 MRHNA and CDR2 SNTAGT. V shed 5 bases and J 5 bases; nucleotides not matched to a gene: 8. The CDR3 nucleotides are TGTGCCAGCAGTCGCGACAGGGGGCCCTGGGAGACCCAGTACTTC. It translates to CASSRDRGPWETQYF.